The T cell receptor beta chain under discussion was sequenced for a study of blood T cells in healthy people across ages. A few counts support this clonotype. Germline CDR1 is SGHRS and CDR2 is YFSETQ. With 5 bases clipped from V and 2 bases from J, the junction kept 5 bases outside the gene matches. CDR3 length equals 16 residues. Through a sample-barcoded 5' primer and a J-beta primer mix, a second PCR was run for roughly 6 to 12 cycles. TCRdb used MiXCR to reprocess the 5' RACE reads, holding one entry per CDR3 protein. The data hold about 1,800,000 distinct CDR3 sequences, with 25% to 30% observed a single time.

This receptor was obtained from a woman younger than 45 in good health. The V and J genes are TRBV5-1 and TRBJ2-3; 13 positions match TRBD2. Sequences were obtained from blood. Written as DNA, the CDR3 is TGCGCCAGCAGAACTAGCGGGGGGGCCGTCACAGATACGCAGTATTTT. The encoded protein is CASRTSGGAVTDTQYF.